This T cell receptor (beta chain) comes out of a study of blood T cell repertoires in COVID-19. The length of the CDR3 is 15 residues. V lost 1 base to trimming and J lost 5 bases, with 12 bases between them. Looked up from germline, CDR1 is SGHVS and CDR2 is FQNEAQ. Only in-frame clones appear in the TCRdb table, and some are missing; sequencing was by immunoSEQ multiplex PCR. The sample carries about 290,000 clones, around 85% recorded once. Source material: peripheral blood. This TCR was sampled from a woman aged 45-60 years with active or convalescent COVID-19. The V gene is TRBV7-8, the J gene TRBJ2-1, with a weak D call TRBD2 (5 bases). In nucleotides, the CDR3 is TGTGCCAGCAGCTTAGATTGGGCGGGTGACAATGAGCAGTTCTTC. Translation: CASSLDWAGDNEQFF.